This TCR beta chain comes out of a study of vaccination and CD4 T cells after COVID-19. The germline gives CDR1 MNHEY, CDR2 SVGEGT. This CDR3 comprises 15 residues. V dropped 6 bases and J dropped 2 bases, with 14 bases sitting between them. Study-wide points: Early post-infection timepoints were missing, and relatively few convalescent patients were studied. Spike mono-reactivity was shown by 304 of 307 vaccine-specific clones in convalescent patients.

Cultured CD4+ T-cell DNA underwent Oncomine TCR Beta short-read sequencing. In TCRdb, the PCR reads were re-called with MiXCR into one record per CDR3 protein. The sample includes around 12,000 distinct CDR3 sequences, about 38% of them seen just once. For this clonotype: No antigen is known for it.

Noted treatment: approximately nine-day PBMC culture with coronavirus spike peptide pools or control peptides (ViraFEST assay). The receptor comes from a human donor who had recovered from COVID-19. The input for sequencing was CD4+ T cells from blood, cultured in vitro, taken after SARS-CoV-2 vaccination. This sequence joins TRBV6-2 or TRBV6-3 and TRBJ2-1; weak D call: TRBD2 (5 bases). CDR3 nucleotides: TGTGCCAGCAGCTTAACTAGTATCACCTACAATGAGCAGTTCTTC. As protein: CASSLTSITYNEQFF.